These T cell receptor beta chains were read from a single sample in a study of T-cell reconstitution after alpha-beta-depleted transplantation in children. A single record per CDR3 protein comes from TCRdb applying MiXCR to the PCR reads. Here the sample spans some 490,000 distinct CDR3 sequences, about 12% being singletons. Sequenced here: PBMCs from the stem cell graft donor, sampled from the stem cell graft. These receptors all come from a human donor who donated a stem cell graft to a child with combined immunodeficiency. The CDR3 runs from the conserved cysteine through the conserved F or W. A D gene is named only where the DNA matches it firmly. Expanded clones are given a class, and other clones once, few, many or no size at all.

abundance: few
v_gene: TRBV20-1
j_gene: TRBJ1-5
d_gene: .
CDR3aa: CSARDRGSLQPQHF
CDR3nt: TGCAGTGCTAGAGATCGGGGGAGCCTTCAGCCCCAGCATTTT

abundance: many
v_gene: TRBV11-3
j_gene: TRBJ2-7
d_gene: .
CDR3aa: CASSLDLGYEQYF
CDR3nt: TGTGCCAGCAGCTTAGATCTTGGGTACGAGCAGTACTTC

abundance: .
v_gene: TRBV4-2
j_gene: TRBJ2-1
d_gene: TRBD2
CDR3aa: CASSQDLRLAGDEQFF
CDR3nt: TGTGCCAGCAGCCAAGACCTGCGACTAGCGGGGGATGAGCAGTTCTTC

abundance: few
v_gene: TRBV6-2/TRBV6-3
j_gene: TRBJ1-2
d_gene: TRBD1
CDR3aa: CASSYGSPGQGHYGYTF
CDR3nt: TGTGCCAGCAGTTACGGTTCACCGGGACAGGGGCACTATGGCTACACCTTC

abundance: .
v_gene: TRBV10-2
j_gene: TRBJ1-1
d_gene: TRBD1
CDR3aa: CASRRTGTGNTEAFF
CDR3nt: TGCGCCAGCAGGAGAACCGGGACAGGGAACACTGAAGCTTTCTTT

abundance: .
v_gene: TRBV5-1
j_gene: TRBJ2-7
d_gene: .
CDR3aa: CASSAGTSSYEQYF
CDR3nt: TGCGCCAGCAGCGCCGGGACATCTTCCTACGAGCAGTACTTC

abundance: few
v_gene: TRBV2
j_gene: TRBJ1-2
d_gene: .
CDR3aa: CASTRLLGYTF
CDR3nt: TGTGCCAGCACGCGCCTCCTTGGCTACACCTTC

abundance: few
v_gene: TRBV12-3/TRBV12-4
j_gene: TRBJ2-7
d_gene: .
CDR3aa: CASNQENSYEQYF
CDR3nt: TGTGCCAGCAATCAGGAAAACTCCTACGAGCAGTACTTC

abundance: many
v_gene: TRBV2
j_gene: TRBJ2-7
d_gene: .
CDR3aa: CASSPNHSPLTTGNYEQYF
CDR3nt: TGTGCCAGCAGTCCGAACCACTCCCCTCTGACGACGGGAAACTACGAGCAGTACTTC

abundance: few
v_gene: TRBV12-3/TRBV12-4
j_gene: TRBJ2-5
d_gene: .
CDR3aa: CASSLMPGPETQYF
CDR3nt: TGTGCCAGCAGTTTAATGCCGGGCCCCGAGACCCAGTACTTC

abundance: .
v_gene: TRBV5-6
j_gene: TRBJ1-2
d_gene: TRBD1
CDR3aa: CASSWNRGRAGYTF
CDR3nt: TGTGCCAGCAGCTGGAACAGGGGGCGGGCTGGCTACACCTTC

abundance: few
v_gene: TRBV27
j_gene: TRBJ2-1
d_gene: .
CDR3aa: CASSLGENNEQFF
CDR3nt: TGTGCCAGCAGTTTAGGGGAGAACAATGAGCAGTTCTTC

abundance: .
v_gene: TRBV6-2/TRBV6-3
j_gene: TRBJ2-1
d_gene: .
CDR3aa: CASKNYNEQFF
CDR3nt: TGTGCCAGCAAAAACTACAATGAGCAGTTCTTC

abundance: .
v_gene: TRBV3-1
j_gene: TRBJ2-1
d_gene: .
CDR3aa: CASSQVGGSQFF
CDR3nt: TGTGCCAGCAGCCAAGTCGGAGGGAGCCAGTTCTTC

abundance: few
v_gene: TRBV6-1
j_gene: TRBJ2-5
d_gene: .
CDR3aa: CATWRGREETQYF
CDR3nt: TGTGCCACCTGGCGGGGGCGTGAGGAGACCCAGTACTTC

abundance: many
v_gene: TRBV4-3
j_gene: TRBJ2-3
d_gene: .
CDR3aa: CASSQETSTDTQYF
CDR3nt: TGCGCCAGCAGCCAAGAGACTAGCACAGATACGCAGTATTTT

abundance: many
v_gene: TRBV6-5
j_gene: TRBJ2-1
d_gene: .
CDR3aa: CASTQPGASYNEQFF
CDR3nt: TGTGCCAGCACCCAACCAGGGGCTTCATACAATGAGCAGTTCTTC

abundance: few
v_gene: TRBV5-6
j_gene: TRBJ2-7
d_gene: .
CDR3aa: CASSLTASSYEQYF
CDR3nt: TGTGCCAGCAGCTTAACAGCCAGCTCCTACGAGCAGTACTTC

abundance: many
v_gene: TRBV4-3
j_gene: TRBJ2-1
d_gene: .
CDR3aa: CASSQDRVLVGEQFF
CDR3nt: TGCGCCAGCAGCCAAGATCGGGTCCTGGTAGGTGAGCAGTTCTTC

abundance: .
v_gene: TRBV5-1
j_gene: TRBJ2-5
d_gene: TRBD1
CDR3aa: CASSLTVPGGEETQYF
CDR3nt: TGCGCCAGCAGCTTAACCGTTCCAGGGGGCGAAGAGACCCAGTACTTC

abundance: many
v_gene: TRBV5-1
j_gene: TRBJ2-5
d_gene: .
CDR3aa: CASGPGSSLETQYF
CDR3nt: TGCGCCAGCGGGCCGGGGAGTTCCTTGGAGACCCAGTACTTC

abundance: few
v_gene: TRBV7-4
j_gene: TRBJ2-7
d_gene: .
CDR3aa: CASSLAGRAWGDYEQYF
CDR3nt: TGTGCCAGCAGCTTAGCTGGTAGGGCGTGGGGGGACTACGAGCAGTACTTC

abundance: few
v_gene: TRBV24-1
j_gene: TRBJ2-2
d_gene: TRBD1
CDR3aa: CATSDGTENTGELFF
CDR3nt: TGTGCCACCAGTGATGGGACAGAGAACACCGGGGAGCTGTTTTTT

abundance: many
v_gene: TRBV3-1
j_gene: TRBJ1-4
d_gene: TRBD1
CDR3aa: CASSPLRDRDEKLFF
CDR3nt: TGTGCCAGCAGCCCCTTGAGGGACAGGGATGAAAAACTGTTTTTT

abundance: many
v_gene: TRBV7-9
j_gene: TRBJ2-7
d_gene: .
CDR3aa: CASSFQGGGYEQYF
CDR3nt: TGTGCCAGCAGCTTCCAGGGAGGAGGTTACGAGCAGTACTTC

abundance: few
v_gene: TRBV28
j_gene: TRBJ1-5
d_gene: .
CDR3aa: CASSTSYEPQHF
CDR3nt: TGTGCCAGCAGTACCTCATATGAGCCCCAGCATTTT

abundance: few
v_gene: TRBV24-1
j_gene: TRBJ1-5
d_gene: .
CDR3aa: CATSDAGTVHF
CDR3nt: TGTGCCACCAGTGATGCAGGAACGGTTCATTTT

abundance: once
v_gene: TRBV5-1
j_gene: TRBJ2-6
d_gene: .
CDR3aa: CASSWGNPGANVPTF
CDR3nt: TGCGCCAGCAGCTGGGGGAACCCTGGGGCCAACGTCCCGACTTTC

abundance: few
v_gene: TRBV7-2
j_gene: TRBJ1-6
d_gene: .
CDR3aa: CASSYREVYNSPLHF
CDR3nt: TGTGCCAGCAGCTATAGGGAGGTCTATAATTCACCCCTCCACTTT

abundance: few
v_gene: TRBV9
j_gene: TRBJ2-5
d_gene: .
CDR3aa: CASSAGAGQETQYF
CDR3nt: TGTGCCAGCAGCGCCGGGGCGGGCCAAGAGACCCAGTACTTC